The present TCR beta chain was sequenced within a study of shared clonotypes between healthy human individuals. Trimming took 3 bases from V and 1 from J, leaving 6 bases between them. CDR3 size: 13 residues. Germline values: CDR1 SNHLY, CDR2 FYNNEI. Using immunoSEQ multiplex PCR, the repertoire was profiled, and TCRdb retains in-frame clones only, with some absent. The table records 2.3 million or so clones, over 85% of them present only once. Sequenced sample: naive CD4+ T cells from PBMCs. The subset: CD45RA+ positively selected. The chain has TRBV2 and TRBJ1-1; D remains ambiguous. This TCR was sampled from a young man in good health. Some clones in this sample may be carry-over from other donors' samples. The CDR3 loop is CASSDSANTEAFF. In DNA, the CDR3 is TGTGCCAGCAGTGATTCGGCGAACACTGAAGCTTTCTTT.